Sequencing of this T cell receptor beta chain was carried out in a study of cytomegalovirus exposure and HLA in healthy donors (dated by TCRdb to the late 2010s). Regarding the study in general: An earlier analysis of roughly 610 of the donors reported about 260 Gb of sequence data and around 110 million unique TCR beta sequences obtained from approximately 180 million T cells. An early release that covered fewer than 750 HLA-typed donors contained 250 to 350 gigabases of sequencing data and around 85 million unique TCR sequences. Of the roughly 390 genotyped donors, 70% to 90% were placed in the genetic ancestry cluster associated with self-reported Caucasian donors. The study aimed to test whether signatures of past pathogen exposure could be identified by cataloging public T cell receptors. The study used immunosequencing to profile the T cell repertoires of hundreds of subjects and linked those repertoires to cytomegalovirus serostatus. A separate validation cohort of 100 to 150 different subjects was used in addition to the 666-subject first cohort. To predict cytomegalovirus infection status, the study brought together high-throughput TCR immunosequencing, statistical association of individual TCRs with disease status, and machine learning. To study patterns of TCR occurrence, a later analysis re-analyzed previously published TCR beta repertoires from 666 donors and added high-resolution HLA genotyping. Rather than using new phenotypic data, the later analysis identified candidate immune exposures from TCR beta sequences and from how often those sequences occurred across donors. An earlier analysis of a few hundred of the donors applied high-throughput TCR beta sequencing to assess whether each TCR beta V gene segment acted as functional or pseudogenic. Donor age, sex, ethnicity and CMV serostatus were collected together with the repertoire data. In a later genetic analysis, genome-wide SNP genotypes for about three fifths of the roughly 670 donors were used, and that subset was treated as a discovery cohort. All discovery cohort repertoires had been generated using a single sequencing platform. Class I and class II HLA loci were covered by the typing at four-digit resolution. Typing coverage differed by locus: A, B, C, DRB1 and DQB1 were typed in roughly 629-640 donors, DQA1 in 500 to 550, DPA1 in around 600, and DPB1 in approximately 450. Roughly 5 DR-DQ haplotypes were treated as single units for association and clustering because of strong linkage in the cohort. Among 350 to 400 genotyped donors of the cohort, an average of 235,054 unique TCR beta nucleotide sequences were sequenced per donor, about a sixth of them non-productive.

On the study overall, not on this receptor specifically: In an earlier analysis of 450 to 750 of the donors, most TCR beta V segments appeared in productive rearrangements about 87% or about 30% of the time, broadly matching IMGT annotations. A later analysis associated about 18,000 TCR beta sequences with specific HLA alleles at a false discovery rate of 0.05. A later genetic analysis reported fewer N-insertions in productive TCRs among donors in an Asian-associated ancestry cluster than the roughly 650-donor mean. Some 16 rarely observed V segments, including chromosome 9 orphons, were excluded from the earlier analysis of approximately 500 of the donors because counts were too low. Immune exposure information for the cohort was limited to CMV serostatus. When HLA alleles, especially DR and DQ, strongly co-occurred, attributing TCR associations to individual alleles was difficult. According to a later analysis, parvovirus B19, influenza, CMV and Epstein-Barr virus appeared linked to several top co-occurrence clusters. According to the authors, the approach could potentially be generalized to other disease states and immunological phenotypes. The study listed 164 TCR beta chains as associated with cytomegalovirus. In a later analysis, HLA-associated TCR beta chains showed more clonal expansion and lower generation probabilities than non-associated chains that were equally common. Some IMGT-functional V segments, including TRBV6-2 and TRBV6-3, could not be told apart with the 87-base-pair reads, so those segments were excluded. Cytomegalovirus status was reported to be diagnosed by the classifier with high specificity and sensitivity in both the original and validation cohorts. In this cohort, only TCR beta chains were sequenced, and detectable features were limited by the absence of alpha or paired-chain data. V-gene and J-gene trimming of TCR beta chains was associated with a missense DCLRE1C variant in a later genetic analysis, and the association was replicated in an independent cohort. Most TCR sequences were seen in very few donors, while some public TCRs were found in many individuals. A further reported finding was that TCR beta sequences accurately predicted the HLA-A and HLA-B alleles for most subjects in the first cohort. Because some donors lacked HLA typing at each locus, the association tests relied only on the typed subset. A cluster of highly shared sequence variants was judged likely to be a technical artifact of the sequencing pipeline. In a later analysis, most CMV-associated TCR beta chains were found to appear HLA-restricted, with HLA associations seemingly driven largely by CMV exposure. Three of the identified cytomegalovirus-associated TCR beta chains were confirmed in vitro to be specific for cytomegalovirus antigens. A later analysis found that TCR association rates varied across HLA loci, with DRB1 alleles showing the most associated TCRs and HLA-C alleles the fewest. Linkage disequilibrium might explain the correlated functional status among segregating V segments, but an unknown experimental factor could not be excluded. Presence/absence analyses assumed roughly uniform sequencing depth across donors, an assumption that may not hold.

With respect to this clone: The antigen it recognizes is unknown. One base away there is no much larger clone; base qualities are not given.

Library method: the immunoSEQ multiplex PCR assay. For the multiplex PCR, a mixture combining 60 forward primers for TCR Vbeta segments and 13 reverse primers for TCR Jbeta segments was used. Amplification of the CDR3 region of rearranged TCR beta genes was performed with a multiplex PCR assay on genomic DNA. The Illumina HiSeq System was used to sequence the amplified TCR beta libraries as 87-base-pair reads. Under the source paper's analysis protocol: Across the roughly 670 repertoires, a later analysis counted approximately 83 million unique TCR beta chains, approximately 10 million of which were shared by at least two donors. Raw reads were error-corrected and collapsed into unique sequences by a nearest-neighbor algorithm in which closely related sequences were merged to remove PCR and sequencing errors. CDR3 sequences were aligned to IMGT reference sequences to assign V, D and J gene segments. For a sequence to be retained, a match of at least six nucleotides to both a V gene segment and a J gene segment was required. A rearrangement counted as productive if the CDR3 had no stop codons and remained in frame with V and J, and every other rearrangement counted as non-productive. CDR3 was defined according to IMGT convention as the region running from the second conserved V-encoded cysteine to the conserved J-encoded phenylalanine. The earlier analysis of about 560 of the donors excluded any sequence lacking an unambiguous match to a single V gene segment. An earlier analysis of almost 600 of the donors classified V segments as functional when productive rearrangements were above 56.7% and as segregating when the standard deviation between donors was above 5%. A statistical classification framework was developed to diagnose cytomegalovirus status using the catalog of TCR beta chain sequences. A later analysis assigned V and J genes by comparing TCR nucleotide sequences with IMGT/GENE-DB human TR gene sequences. Using the TCRdist pipeline, a later analysis assigned CDR3 sequences along with most-parsimonious VDJ recombination scenarios. In a later analysis, each TCR beta chain was defined by its CDR3 amino acid sequence together with its V-gene family, and reads without a unique V-gene family were excluded. As a way to deal with suspected cross-contamination and a sequencing artifact, a later analysis dropped 450 to 600 nucleotide sequences that were highly shared and had low generation probability. For each public chain, a later analysis derived a clonal expansion index from normalized ranks of inferred template counts within each repertoire. A later analysis computed generation probabilities with a VDJ recombination model fitted to out-of-frame rearrangements, and checked the results against IGoR. In a later analysis, hypergeometric tests were used to score TCR-TCR, TCR-HLA and TCR-CMV co-occurrence, with a repertoire-size bias correction applied to TCR pairs. To estimate false discovery rates, a later analysis permuted the HLA or CMV assignments 20 times. In a later analysis, co-occurring TCRs were grouped with DBSCAN, and TCRdist sequence similarity was added when clustering was performed within HLA-allele-positive subsets. Repertoires with fewer than 30,000 or more than 120,000 public chains were left out of co-occurrence clustering, as were five repertoires with anomalous nucleotide sharing. TCRdb obtained this table from immuneACCESS and retained in-frame rearrangements with V and J assigned. These tables miss some clones; where compared with another copy, unresolved V genes account for less than half of the shortfall, and the remainder is unexplained. Clonal size and the V and J genes are those of that table, whereas D and trimming came from the DNA. The sample includes under 200,000 clones, with around two thirds observed a single time. 2.5% to 3% of the sample goes to the ten largest clones.

The cohort consisted of some 670 healthy bone marrow donors. At the time of sampling, every cohort member was nominally healthy, though immune exposures that went unrecorded were likely present. The donor tested CMV seronegative, placing the donor among the 350 or so seronegative members of the cohort. A peripheral blood sample was collected from each donor, and TCR beta sequencing was performed on peripheral blood mononuclear cells. The Qiagen DNeasy Blood Extraction Kit was used to extract genomic DNA from the blood cell samples. V lost 7 bases and J lost 3 bases; the stretch between them is 19 bases long. CDR1 and CDR2 were assigned from the germline V gene as SGHTA and FQGNSA. Spanning cysteine to phenylalanine, the CDR3 consists of 15 amino acids. The CDR3 DNA has 45 bases and is translated from base 1.

The rearranged chain carries TRBV7-2 and TRBJ2-7; perhaps TRBD1 is the D gene, with 7 bases matching. Input material: PBMCs. This receptor was obtained from a man aged 35 to 55 in good health and CMV-seronegative. The CDR3 reads as follows: CASTIGAGGLYEQYF. The DNA is as follows: TGTGCCAGCACCATAGGGGCAGGGGGACTCTACGAGCAGTACTTC.